This paragraph covers one T cell receptor (beta chain) sequence. Its antigen is unknown. This sample is part of a study of cytotoxic CD8 clonotypes in ibrutinib-treated CLL. Study observations and caveats: Pretreatment clonality was elevated relative to age-matched healthy donors and paralleled circulating CD8+ T-cell counts.

The V end lost 4 bases, the J end lost 7 bases, and 20 bases lay between the germline ends. The CDR3 is 15 residues long. From germline, CDR1 is SGHRS and CDR2 YFSETQ. Generated by immunoSEQ multiplex PCR, the TCRdb table keeps only in-frame clones and is missing some. This table has 20,000 or so clones, approximately 74% appearing once. The chain couples TRBV5-1 to TRBJ1-1; perhaps TRBD1 as D (5 bases). Here the sequenced sample was PBMCs, taken before ibrutinib treatment. The TCR was taken from a human donor with chronic lymphocytic leukemia. CDR3 nucleotides: TGCGCCAGCAGCCTCTCCTGGGGGAGCGGTGATGAAGCTTTCTTT. Its protein product is CASSLSWGSGDEAFF.